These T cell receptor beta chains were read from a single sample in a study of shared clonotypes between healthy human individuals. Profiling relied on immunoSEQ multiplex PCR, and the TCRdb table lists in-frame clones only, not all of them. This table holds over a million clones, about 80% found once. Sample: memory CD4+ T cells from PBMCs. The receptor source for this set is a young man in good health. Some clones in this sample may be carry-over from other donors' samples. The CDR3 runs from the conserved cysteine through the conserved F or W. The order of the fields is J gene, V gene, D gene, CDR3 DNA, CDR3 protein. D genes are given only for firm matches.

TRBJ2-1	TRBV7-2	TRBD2	TGTGCCAGCAGCGGGACTAGCGGGAGGTGGAATGAGCAGTTCTTC	CASSGTSGRWNEQFF
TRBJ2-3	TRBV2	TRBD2	TGTGCCAGCGGCTTGGAGCGGGAAACAGATACGCAGTATTTT	CASGLERETDTQYF
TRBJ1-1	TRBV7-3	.	TGTGCCAGCAGCTTATTGGGGCGGGCCACTGAAGCTTTCTTT	CASSLLGRATEAFF
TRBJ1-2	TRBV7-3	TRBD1	TGTGCCAGCAGACCAAAGGGGGCGGAGGATGGCTACACCTTC	CASRPKGAEDGYTF
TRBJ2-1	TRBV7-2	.	TGTGCCAGCAGCTTAGTGGGGACTTCCTACAATGAGCAGTTCTTC	CASSLVGTSYNEQFF
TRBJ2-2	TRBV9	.	TGTGCCAGCAGCGTAGGGATTTACACCGGGGAGCTGTTTTTT	CASSVGIYTGELFF
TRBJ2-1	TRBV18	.	TGTGCCAGCTCACCTACCGGACAGCAGAATGAGCAGTTCTTC	CASSPTGQQNEQFF
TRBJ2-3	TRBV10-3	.	TGTGCCATCAGTAGAGAGACAGCGGATACGCAGTATTTT	CAISRETADTQYF
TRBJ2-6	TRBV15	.	TGTGCCACCACCTTGGACCTTTACTCTGGGGCCAACGTCCTGACTTTC	CATTLDLYSGANVLTF
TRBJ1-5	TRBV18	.	TGTGCCAGCTCACCAGGGGGCGGGCAGCCCCAGCATTTT	CASSPGGGQPQHF
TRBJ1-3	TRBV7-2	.	TGTGCCAGCAGCTTAGCGGGCACCTCTGGAAACACCATATATTTT	CASSLAGTSGNTIYF
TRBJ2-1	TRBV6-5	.	TGTGCCAGCAGTTACTCTGAGTTGAGGAATGAGCAGTTCTTC	CASSYSELRNEQFF
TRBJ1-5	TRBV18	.	TGTGCCAGCTCACCAGGATCCAATCAGCCCCAGCATTTT	CASSPGSNQPQHF